This TCR beta chain came from a study of T cells after yellow fever vaccination. A few counts support this clonotype. This CDR3 has 15 amino acids. CDR1 is SQVTM and CDR2 is ANQGSEA in the germline V gene. V shed 4 bases and J shed 1 base, with 16 bases lying between them. They built TCR cDNA with 5'RACE template switching, a step that put in a universal primer site and UMIs. TCRdb fed the 5' RACE reads into MiXCR, producing one record per CDR3 protein. The sample carries under 150,000 distinct CDR3 sequences, 6.5% to 8.5% recorded once. The rearrangement uses TRBV29-1 and TRBJ1-1, with no clear D. This specimen consisted of CD4+ T cells sorted from PBMCs, obtained 5 days after the yellow fever booster vaccination. The clonotype originates from a man aged 25-45 years who received the YFV17D yellow fever vaccine. The CDR3 sequence: CSVVTVPIWNTEAFF. CDR3 nucleotides: TGCAGCGTTGTCACAGTACCGATTTGGAACACTGAAGCTTTCTTT.